This T cell receptor (beta chain) was captured by sequencing in a study of T cell repertoires in cytomegalovirus infection. Study details: The public TCR beta signatures pointed to both CMV infection and matching HLA type.

This clonotype occurred many times. Its antigen remains unidentified. Findings of the study overall: Dominating the ex vivo response were HLA-C-restricted CMV-specific TCR beta clonotypes.

Germline assignment: CDR1 MNHNY and CDR2 SVGAGI (reference sequence). The CDR3 spans 13 residues. Trimming took off 6 bases at V and 9 bases at J, with 18 bases between the two ends. MiXCR was run by TCRdb on the reads, yielding one entry per CDR3 protein. The table shows about 76,000 distinct CDR3 sequences, with approximately 3.7% occurring only once. Source material: PBMCs. This chain joins TRBV6-6 and TRBJ2-7, with D possibly matching TRBD1 (6 bases). The source of this sequence is a human donor in good health (CMV status not recorded). Some clones in this sample may be carry-over from other donors' samples. In DNA form, the CDR3 reads TGTGCCAGCAGGCGCGAGACAGGTGTCGGGCAGTACTTC. It translates to CASRRETGVGQYF.